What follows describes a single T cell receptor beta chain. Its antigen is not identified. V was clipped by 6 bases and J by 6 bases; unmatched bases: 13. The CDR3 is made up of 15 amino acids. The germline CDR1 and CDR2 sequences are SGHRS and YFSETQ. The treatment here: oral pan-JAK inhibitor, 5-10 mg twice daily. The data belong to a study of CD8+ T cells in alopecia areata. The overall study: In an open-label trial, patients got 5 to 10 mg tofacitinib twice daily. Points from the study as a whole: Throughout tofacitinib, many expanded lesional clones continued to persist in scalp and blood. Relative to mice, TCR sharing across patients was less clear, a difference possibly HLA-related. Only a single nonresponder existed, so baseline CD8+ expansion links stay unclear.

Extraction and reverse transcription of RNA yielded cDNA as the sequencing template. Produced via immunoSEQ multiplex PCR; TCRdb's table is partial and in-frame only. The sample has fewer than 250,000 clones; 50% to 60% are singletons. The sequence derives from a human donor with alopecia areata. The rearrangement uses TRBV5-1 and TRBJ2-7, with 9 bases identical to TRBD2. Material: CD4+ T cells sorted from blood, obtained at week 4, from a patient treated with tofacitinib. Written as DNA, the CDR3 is TGCGCCAGCACTACCGGTGTTGCAGCGGGAGGCGAGCAGTACTTC. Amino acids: CASTTGVAAGGEQYF.